The 19 T cell receptor beta chains given below trace back to one sample, sequenced in a study of blood T cell repertoires in COVID-19. Produced via immunoSEQ multiplex PCR; TCRdb's table is partial and in-frame only. The sample consists of about 96,000 clones, approximately 88% of them appearing once. Sequencing was carried out using peripheral blood. The receptors were sampled from an older woman with acute or convalescent COVID-19.

The V and J genes are TRBV21-1 and TRBJ2-3; the table assigns TRBD1, which was not confirmed against the DNA. TRBV21-1 is shown as a pseudogene. This CDR3 is built from 14 residues. CDR3 in amino acids: CASRPRQGTDTQYF. CDR3 DNA sequence: TGTGCCAGCAGACCGAGACAGGGGACAGATACGCAGTATTTT.

Only one count was recorded for this clone. V is TRBV5-1 and J is TRBJ2-3; maybe TRBD2 (7 bases). Trimming took 4 bases from V and 1 from J, leaving 10 bases between them. The V gene's germline CDR1 is SGHRS and CDR2 YFSETQ. The CDR3 length is 14 residues. In DNA form, the CDR3 reads TGCGCCAGCAGCCTCGGGGGGCGCACAGATACGCAGTATTTT. Translated: CASSLGGRTDTQYF.

The J gene is TRBJ2-7, the V gene TRBV6-5; the D gene is possibly TRBD1 (6 bases). The CDR3 contains 15 residues. V lost 6 bases and J 1 base, leaving 16 bases between the germline ends. CDR1 and CDR2 from the germline V gene are MNHEY and SVGAGI. CDR3 nucleotide sequence: TGTGCCAGCAGCTTCCGGGACATCCCGTCCTACGAGCAGTACTTC. Residues: CASSFRDIPSYEQYF.

The V gene is TRBV12-3 or TRBV12-4, the J gene TRBJ2-7; perhaps TRBD1 as D (6 bases). This CDR3 region has 13 residues. Trimming took 5 bases from V and 6 from J, leaving 14 bases between them. DNA for the CDR3: TGTGCCAGCAGTATCTTTCCCAGGGGCGAGCAGTACTTC. It translates to CASSIFPRGEQYF.

The chain joins TRBV9 to TRBJ1-6; unclear D gene. Per the germline V gene, CDR1 is SGDLS and CDR2 is YYNGEE. CDR3 length equals 14 residues. V was pared by 2 bases and J by 7 bases, with 10 bases between. The CDR3, as DNA: TGTGCCAGCAGCGTTGGCCGGGTAAATTCACCCCTCCACTTT. Encoded protein: CASSVGRVNSPLHF.

This clone was recorded only once. This chain connects TRBV3-1 (or the pseudogene TRBV3-2) to TRBJ2-1; maybe TRBD2 (6 bases). The CDR3 is made up of 16 amino acids. Between the trimmed V and J ends, which lost 3 bases and 2 bases, there was a span of 14 bases. Germline CDR1 reads LGHDT; CDR2 reads YNNKEL (reference sequence). Here the CDR3 reads CASSQPGLMTYNEQFF. CDR3 nucleotides: TGTGCCAGCAGCCAGCCGGGACTTATGACCTACAATGAGCAGTTCTTC.

The rearrangement joins TRBV10-3 to TRBJ2-3; 14 bases align to TRBD2. In germline, CDR1 is ENHRY, CDR2 SYGVKD. V dropped 6 bases and J dropped 1; count of bases not matched to a gene: 6. This CDR3 region has 17 residues. CDR3 nucleotides: TGTGCCATCAGCCCGGGACTAGCGGGAGTCCGCACAGATACGCAGTATTTT. This codes for CAISPGLAGVRTDTQYF.

The J gene is TRBJ2-5, the V gene TRBV5-1; 10 bases match TRBD2. The trim removed 4 bases at V and 5 bases at J, leaving 8 bases unmatched. This CDR3 has 15 amino acids. CDR1 is SGHRS and CDR2 is YFSETQ in the germline V gene. The CDR3 here is CASSEQRGGTETQYF. CDR3 nucleotide sequence: TGCGCCAGCAGCGAGCAGCGGGGGGGGACGGAGACCCAGTACTTC.

The chain carries TRBV15 and TRBJ1-5, with TRBD1 identical over 9 bases. Germline values: CDR1 LNHNV, CDR2 YYDKDF (reference sequence). V gave up 3 bases and J gave up 3 bases; unmatched junction bases: 3. This CDR3 comprises 15 residues. The CDR3 spells CATSRDRGANQPQHF. The CDR3 coding sequence is TGTGCCACCAGCAGGGACAGGGGCGCCAATCAGCCCCAGCATTTT.

This chain joins TRBV3-1 (or the pseudogene TRBV3-2) and TRBJ2-5; D remains unclear. Germline CDR1 LGHDT, CDR2 YNNKEL (reference sequence). Trimming stripped 6 bases from V and 2 bases from J, with 13 bases between. The CDR3 consists of 14 residues. DNA for the CDR3: TGTGCCAGCAGACTTCCAGGTGGTCAAGAGACCCAGTACTTC. Amino acid sequence: CASRLPGGQETQYF.

The V and J genes are TRBV5-1 and TRBJ1-4; 9 nucleotides match TRBD1. This CDR3 contains 16 residues. Germline CDR1 SGHRS, CDR2 YFSETQ. Trimming removed 0 bases from V and 1 base from J; junction bases left unmatched: 1. CDR3 amino acids: CASSLGQGVTNEKLFF. The CDR3 DNA reads as TGCGCCAGCAGCTTGGGACAGGGGGTAACTAATGAAAAACTGTTTTTT.

This clone was counted a single time. CDR3 DNA: TGTGCCAGCAGCAAAAACCGACTAGCGGGCCTCTACGAGCAGTACTTC. This gives the protein CASSKNRLAGLYEQYF. The chain links TRBV11-1 to TRBJ2-7; the match to TRBD2 covers 10 bases. Germline V gene sequence: CDR1 SGHAT, CDR2 FQDESV (reference sequence). This CDR3 comprises 16 residues. Unmatched junction bases numbered 10, after V lost 5 bases and J lost 3 bases.

Only one count was recorded for this clone. CDR3 sequence reads: CASSQGTGTNEKLFF. For the CDR3, the DNA is TGTGCCAGCAGCCAAGGCACAGGGACTAATGAAAAACTGTTTTTT. The rearrangement joins TRBV7-9 to TRBJ1-4; a weak D match, TRBD1 (6 bases). V lost 5 bases, J lost 2 bases, and 12 bases lay in between. CDR3 length equals 15 residues. CDR1 is SEHNR, CDR2 FQNEAQ, per germline (reference sequence). The whole variable domain, remainder taken from reference TRBV7-9 and TRBJ1-4, is DTGVSQNPRHKITKRGQNVTFRCDPISEHNRLYWYRQTLGQGPEFLTYFQNEAQLEKSRLLSDRFSAERPKGSFSTLEIQRTEQGDSAMYLCASSQGTGTNEKLFFGSGTQLSVL.

The gene calls are TRBV6-5 and TRBJ1-1, with D perhaps TRBD1 (6 bases). Per the germline V gene, CDR1 is MNHEY and CDR2 is SVGAGI. The CDR3 has 14 residues. Trimming took off 11 bases at V and 4 bases at J, with 20 bases between the two ends. The CDR3 coding sequence is TGTGCCGCTGCCCCCGACAGGTTAACCACTGAAGCTTTCTTT. This codes for CAAAPDRLTTEAFF.

This chain joins TRBV14 and TRBJ2-7; D may be TRBD1 (5 bases). Germline values: CDR1 SGHDN, CDR2 FVKESK. The CDR3 totals 13 residues. V was cut by 1 base and J by 10 bases, with 14 bases left in between. The CDR3 DNA reads TGTGCCAGCAGCCAAGTCCGGACAAGCGTACAGTACTTC. Protein sequence: CASSQVRTSVQYF.

This clone was counted a single time. This chain links TRBV19 with TRBJ1-6; 12 bases are shared with TRBD1. Germline CDR1 is LNHDA and CDR2 is SQIVND (reference sequence). The CDR3 spans 16 residues. The ends lost 5 bases at V and 9 bases at J; junction bases unmatched: 8. The CDR3 loop reads CASSAGTGGKSSPLHF. The CDR3 nucleotides are TGTGCCAGTAGTGCGGGGACAGGGGGCAAGAGTTCACCCCTCCACTTT.

The chain combines TRBV29-1 with TRBJ1-1; possible D gene TRBD1, 5 bases. Deletions cut 7 bases from V and 1 base from J, with 13 bases between. The germline gives CDR1 SQVTM, CDR2 ANQGSEA. CDR3 length: 13 amino acids. This chain's CDR3 is CSALGPQNTEAFF. CDR3 DNA: TGCAGCGCCTTGGGGCCCCAGAACACTGAAGCTTTCTTT.

The V gene is TRBV5-1, the J gene TRBJ2-7; D gene unclear. The germline V gene has CDR1 SGHRS and CDR2 YFSETQ. The CDR3 consists of 14 residues. V was pared by 4 bases and J by 2 bases, with 13 bases between. CDR3 sequence: CASSRISGTYEQYF. DNA of the CDR3: TGCGCCAGCAGCCGCATTTCGGGTACCTACGAGCAGTACTTC.

J is TRBJ1-5 and V is TRBV30, with D possibly being TRBD1 (6 bases). Germline values: CDR1 GTSNPN, CDR2 SVGIG (reference sequence). Trimming pared 2 bases from V and 11 bases from J, leaving 16 bases between. The CDR3 has 13 residues. The CDR3 region is CAWSTDRRETQHF. The CDR3 nucleotides read TGTGCCTGGAGTACAGACAGGAGAGAAACCCAGCATTTT.